This TCR beta chain appears in the sequencing data of a study of human thymus T cells. V lost 0 bases to trimming and J lost 2 bases; unmatched junction nucleotides: 0. The CDR3 extends over 16 amino acids. The germline CDR1 and CDR2 sequences are LNHNV and YYDKDF (reference sequence). As concerns this clone: What it binds is unknown.

During corrective heart surgery, resections were taken, and the thymus tissue came from them. Donors were healthy Finnish babies undergoing corrective operations for congenital heart defects. The protocol was immunoSEQ multiplex PCR, while the TCRdb copy is restricted to in-frame clones and leaves out a portion. This table holds tens of thousands of clones, 95% found once. Notes on the study in general: Related research has reported that thymic repertoires overlap highly among unrelated individuals. Apparent bias marked the V and J gene usage of thymic and blood repertoires.

The source material was thymus tissue. This receptor was obtained from a girl under two years old with a congenital heart defect but otherwise immunologically healthy. This rearrangement joins TRBV15 to TRBJ2-6; 8 bases map to TRBD1. CDR3 amino acids: CATSRDRGPGANVLTF. As DNA, the CDR3 is TGTGCCACCAGCAGAGACAGGGGGCCTGGGGCCAACGTCCTGACTTTC.